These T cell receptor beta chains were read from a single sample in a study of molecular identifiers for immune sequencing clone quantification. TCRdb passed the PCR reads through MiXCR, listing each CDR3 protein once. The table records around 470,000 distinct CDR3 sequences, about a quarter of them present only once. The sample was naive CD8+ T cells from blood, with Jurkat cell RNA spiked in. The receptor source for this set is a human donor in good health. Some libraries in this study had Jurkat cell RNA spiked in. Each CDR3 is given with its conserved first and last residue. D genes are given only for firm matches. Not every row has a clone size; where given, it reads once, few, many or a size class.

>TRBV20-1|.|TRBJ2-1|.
TGCAGTGCTAGACCGACAGAACCGAGCTCCTACAATGAGCAGTTCTTC
CSARPTEPSSYNEQFF
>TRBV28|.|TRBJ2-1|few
TGTGCCAGCAGTTTTCGGTCATTACGGGGGAGTAATGAGCAGTTCTTC
CASSFRSLRGSNEQFF
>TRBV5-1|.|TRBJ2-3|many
TGCGCCAGCAGCTCCGGGACTCTAAGCACAGATACGCAGTATTTT
CASSSGTLSTDTQYF
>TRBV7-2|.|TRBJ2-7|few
TGTGCCAGCAGCCTCTTCTCCGCGGAAACTTTTGGCGAGCAGTACTTC
CASSLFSAETFGEQYF
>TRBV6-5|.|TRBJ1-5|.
TGTGCCAGCAGTTACTCCTCTTATCAGCCCCAGCATTTT
CASSYSSYQPQHF
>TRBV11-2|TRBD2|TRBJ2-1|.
TGTGCCAGCAGCGCACTACCAAGGACTAGCAACGGTGGTGAGCAGTTCTTC
CASSALPRTSNGGEQFF
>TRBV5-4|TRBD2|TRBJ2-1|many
TGTGCCAGCAGCTATAGCGGGAGGGCCGATGAGCAGTTCTTC
CASSYSGRADEQFF
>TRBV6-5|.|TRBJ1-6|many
TGTGCCAGCAGTTTACGGACATTCCATTCACCCCTCCACTTT
CASSLRTFHSPLHF
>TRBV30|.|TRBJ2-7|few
TGTGCCTGGAGTAATGGGGCTGGCTCCTACGAGCAGTACTTC
CAWSNGAGSYEQYF
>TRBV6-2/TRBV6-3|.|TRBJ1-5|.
TGTGCCAGCAGCTCTACAGGGACCTTCAATCAGCCCCAGCATTTT
CASSSTGTFNQPQHF
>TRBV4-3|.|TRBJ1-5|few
TGCGCCAGCAGCCAAGAGGGAGGGGGCAATCAGCCCCAGCATTTT
CASSQEGGGNQPQHF
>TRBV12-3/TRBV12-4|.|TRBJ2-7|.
TGTGCCAGCAGTTCCACCCTTAATCCCTACGAGCAGTACTTC
CASSSTLNPYEQYF
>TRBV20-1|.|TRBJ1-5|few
TGCAGTGCTAGAGATCGGAACAGGCCGACTCAGCCCCAGCATTTT
CSARDRNRPTQPQHF
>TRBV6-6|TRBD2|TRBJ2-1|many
TGTGCCAGCAGTCCTAGCGGGGGATACAATGAGCAGTTCTTC
CASSPSGGYNEQFF
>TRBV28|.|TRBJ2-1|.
TGTGCCAGCGGTGAAATTCCCCGGGCGCCCGTAGTTCCGTTCTTC
CASGEIPRAPVVPFF